The 14 T cell receptor beta chains below were found in one sample sequenced in a study of T cells after somatic rescue of genetic block. Sequenced by immunoSEQ multiplex PCR; TCRdb stores in-frame clones only, minus some. This table has roughly 70,000 clones, about 90% appearing once. Sequences were obtained from peripheral blood mononuclear cells (PBMCs). The receptors stem from a man aged 35-49 years.

This clone was detected only once. This likely comes from a read error, as the CDR3 has no conserved phenylalanine or tryptophan at its end. The DNA is omitted, as the CDR3 cannot be located on it reliably, and the CDR3 follows TCRdb's listing. The chain employs TRBV2 and TRBJ2-7; TRBD1, as called in the table, went unchecked against the DNA. From its first to its last residue, the CDR3 has 12 amino acids. Germline-derived CDR1 and CDR2 are SNHLY and FYNNEI. The CDR3 spells CASSEQAGPLEI.

This sequence joins TRBV27 and TRBJ2-3; TRBD1 agrees at 10 bases. Germline V lookup: CDR1 MNHEY, CDR2 SMNVEV (reference sequence). There are 16 residues in the CDR3. V lost 6 bases, J lost 3 bases, and 9 bases stayed unmatched. This CDR3 is CASRNEDRGRTDTQYF. CDR3 coding DNA: TGTGCCAGCAGGAACGAAGACAGGGGGCGAACAGATACGCAGTATTTT.

This clone was recorded only once. V and J are TRBV5-6 and TRBJ1-1; D unresolved. V lost 5 bases and J 9 bases, leaving 14 bases between the germline ends. Germline V gene lookup returns CDR1 SGHDT and CDR2 YYEEEE. The CDR3 has 12 residues. Here the CDR3 reads CASRSVMEKAFF. In DNA, the CDR3 is TGTGCCAGCAGGTCTGTAATGGAGAAAGCTTTCTTT. Based on the CDR3 plus reference TRBV5-6 and TRBJ1-1, the full variable domain is DAGVTQSPTHLIKTRGQQVTLRCSPKSGHDTVSWYQQALGQGPQFIFQYYEEEERQRGNFPDRFSGHQFPNYSSELNVNALLLGDSALYLCASRSVMEKAFFGQGTRLTVV.

The chain joins TRBV18 to TRBJ2-2, with D possibly matching TRBD2 (6 bases). V lost 0 bases and J lost 7, with 9 bases in between. CDR3 size: 14 residues. Germline CDR1 is KGHSH and CDR2 is LQKENI. This CDR3 is CASSPPSRGGELFF. The CDR3 nucleotides are TGTGCCAGCTCACCACCGTCGCGGGGCGGGGAGCTGTTTTTT. Looking up the rest from reference TRBV18 and TRBJ2-2 gives the full variable domain: NAGVMQNPRHLVRRRGQEARLRCSPMKGHSHVYWYRQLPEEGLKFMVYLQKENIIDESGMPKERFSAEFPKEGPSILRIQQVVRGDSAAYFCASSPPSRGGELFFGEGSRLTVL.

The V call is TRBV18, the J call TRBJ2-7, with a possible D match to TRBD1 (5 bases). Germline CDR1 and CDR2: KGHSH and LQKENI. The V gene lost 6 bases and the J gene lost 4 bases, with 10 bases spanning the gap. This CDR3 contains 12 residues. CDR3 sequence: CASSGQGYEQYF. In DNA form, the CDR3 reads TGTGCCAGCTCGGGGCAGGGATACGAGCAGTACTTC.

This chain links TRBV29-1 with TRBJ1-1, with unresolved D. Germline V gene lookup returns CDR1 SQVTM and CDR2 ANQGSEA. V lost 1 base and J 1 base, leaving 4 bases between the germline ends. CDR3 length: 12 amino acids. CDR3 nucleotides: TGCAGCGTTGAAGGGGGGAACACTGAAGCTTTCTTT. It encodes CSVEGGNTEAFF.

This chain's CDR3 is CASSFVPGLTYNEQFF. The CDR3, as DNA: TGTGCCAGCAGCTTTGTGCCGGGACTGACGTACAATGAGCAGTTCTTC. The genes are TRBV7-9 and TRBJ2-1; tentatively, D is TRBD2 (6 bases). Germline CDR1 and CDR2: SEHNR and FQNEAQ (reference sequence). This CDR3 region has 16 residues. Trimming left V 3 bases short and J 4 bases short, with 16 bases between.

This clone was seen just once. This rearrangement joins TRBV4-1 to TRBJ2-4, with 7 positions matching TRBD2. Per germline, CDR1 MGHRA and CDR2 YSYEKL. This CDR3 spans 17 amino acids. Germline trimming cut 0 bases from V and 8 bases from J; bases unmatched to any gene: 13. This CDR3 is CASSQEGGGVPRDIQYF. CDR3 coding DNA: TGCGCCAGCAGCCAAGAGGGGGGAGGGGTCCCTAGGGACATTCAGTACTTC.

The rearrangement uses TRBV19 and TRBJ2-1; perhaps D is TRBD1 or TRBD2 (5 bases each). V lost 3 bases and J 3 bases, leaving 15 bases between the germline ends. The V gene's germline CDR1 is LNHDA and CDR2 SQIVND (reference sequence). The CDR3 runs to 16 residues. CDR3 nucleotides: TGTGCCAGTAGTATTGGAGGCCGGGGCCTCTACAATGAGCAGTTCTTC. It encodes CASSIGGRGLYNEQFF.

This chain links TRBV27 with TRBJ1-1; no definite D call. This CDR3 is built from 13 residues. Germline CDR1 is MNHEY and CDR2 is SMNVEV (reference sequence). V gave up 10 bases and J gave up 4 bases, with 16 bases separating them. In DNA, the CDR3 is TGTGCCACGCTCAAGGCTCTGGGCACTGAAGCTTTCTTT. Amino acids: CATLKALGTEAFF.

V gene TRBV28 combines with J gene TRBJ1-5; D unclear. The germline gives CDR1 MDHEN, CDR2 SYDVKM. Trimming cost V 2 bases and J 0 bases, with 11 bases left between them. This CDR3 region has 16 residues. CDR3: CASSLEGGYSNQPQHF. CDR3 DNA: TGTGCCAGCAGTTTAGAGGGAGGGTATAGCAATCAGCCCCAGCATTTT.

The rearrangement joins TRBV7-2 to TRBJ2-5, with D perhaps matching TRBD2 (6 bases). Trimming cost V 5 bases and J 5 bases, with 9 bases left between them. The CDR3 runs to 12 residues. Germline V gene sequence: CDR1 SGHTA, CDR2 FQGNSA. Written as DNA, the CDR3 is TGTGCCAGCAGCCCTGGGAGGGAGACCCAGTACTTC. It yields the protein CASSPGRETQYF.

V and J are TRBV29-1 and TRBJ2-2; D not certain. The germline CDR1 and CDR2 sequences are SQVTM and ANQGSEA. The CDR3 loop spans 11 amino acids. V was shortened by 7 bases and J by 1 base, with 4 bases between the two germline ends. DNA of the CDR3: TGCAGCGCACAGAACACCGGGGAGCTGTTTTTT. Protein product: CSAQNTGELFF.

J is TRBJ2-7 and V is TRBV14; D is uncertain. Trimming stripped 1 base from V and 3 bases from J, with 7 bases between. The CDR3 sequence is 13 residues long. Germline loops: CDR1 SGHDN, CDR2 FVKESK. In DNA, the CDR3 is TGTGCCAGCAGCCAAGGTTGGCTCTACGAGCAGTACTTC. As protein: CASSQGWLYEQYF. The entire variable domain, with the rest obtained from reference TRBV14 and TRBJ2-7, is as follows: EAGVTQFPSHSVIEKGQTVTLRCDPISGHDNLYWYRRVMGKEIKFLLHFVKESKQDESGMPNNRFLAERTGGTYSTLKVQPAELEDSGVYFCASSQGWLYEQYFGPGTRLTVT.